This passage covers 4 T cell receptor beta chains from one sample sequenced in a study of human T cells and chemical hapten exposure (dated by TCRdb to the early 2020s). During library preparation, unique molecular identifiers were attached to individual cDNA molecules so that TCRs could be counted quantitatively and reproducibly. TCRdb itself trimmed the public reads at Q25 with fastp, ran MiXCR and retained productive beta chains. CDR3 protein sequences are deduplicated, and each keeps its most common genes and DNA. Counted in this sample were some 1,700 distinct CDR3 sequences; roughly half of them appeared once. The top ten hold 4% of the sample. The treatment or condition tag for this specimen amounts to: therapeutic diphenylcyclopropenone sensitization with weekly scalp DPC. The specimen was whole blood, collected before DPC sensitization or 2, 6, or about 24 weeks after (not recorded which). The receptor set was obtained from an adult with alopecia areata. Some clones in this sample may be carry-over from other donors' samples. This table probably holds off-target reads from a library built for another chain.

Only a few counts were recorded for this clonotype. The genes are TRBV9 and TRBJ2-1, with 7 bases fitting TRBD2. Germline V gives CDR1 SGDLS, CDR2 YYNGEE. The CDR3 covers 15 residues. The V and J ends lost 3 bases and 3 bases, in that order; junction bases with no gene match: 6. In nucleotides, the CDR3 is TGTGCCAGCAGCGACTCCGGGACTATCTACAATGAGCAGTTCTTC. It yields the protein CASSDSGTIYNEQFF.

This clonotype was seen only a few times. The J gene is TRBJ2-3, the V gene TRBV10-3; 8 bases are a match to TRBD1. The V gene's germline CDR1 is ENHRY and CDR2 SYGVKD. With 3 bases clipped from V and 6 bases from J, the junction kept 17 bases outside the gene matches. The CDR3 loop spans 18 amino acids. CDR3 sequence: CAISDSSGGAGGMDTQYF. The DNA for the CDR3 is TGTGCCATCAGTGATTCATCCGGTGGGGCAGGGGGCATGGATACGCAGTATTTT.

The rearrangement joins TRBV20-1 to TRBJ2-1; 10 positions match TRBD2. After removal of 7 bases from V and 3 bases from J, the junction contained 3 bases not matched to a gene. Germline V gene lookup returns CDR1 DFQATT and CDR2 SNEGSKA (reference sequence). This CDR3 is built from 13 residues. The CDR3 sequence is CSERGGHYNEQFF. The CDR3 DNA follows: TGCAGTGAGCGGGGGGGCCACTACAATGAGCAGTTCTTC.

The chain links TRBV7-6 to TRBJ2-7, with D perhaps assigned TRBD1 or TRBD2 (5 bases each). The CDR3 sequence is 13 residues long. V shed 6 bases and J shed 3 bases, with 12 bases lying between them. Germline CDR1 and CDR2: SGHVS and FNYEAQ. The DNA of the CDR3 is TGTGCCAGCAGTAAGGGACCGAACTACGAGCAGTACTTC. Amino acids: CASSKGPNYEQYF.